This record concerns one TCR beta chain sequence. Its specificity is unknown. This sample was included in a study of cytomegalovirus exposure and HLA in healthy donors. Study-level results: Later, TCR association rates were found to vary by HLA locus, highest for DRB1 and lowest for HLA-C.

Amplification used 60 Vbeta primers and 13 Jbeta primers. Data came from immunoSEQ multiplex PCR; TCRdb stores just in-frame clones and leaves some out. Among roughly 100,000 clones listed, 79% were seen once. The V gene's germline CDR1 is SGHNT and CDR2 YENEEA. The CDR3 is made up of 15 amino acids. The V end was cut by 5 bases, the J end by 0 bases, with 11 bases between. This chain joins TRBV11-3 and TRBJ1-3; the D gene is possibly TRBD1 (5 bases). Input material: PBMCs. This receptor was identified in a male donor in good health and CMV-seropositive. CDR3 DNA sequence: TGTGCCAGCAGCGCTGACAGCAGCTCTGGAAACACCATATATTTT. Translating gives CASSADSSSGNTIYF.